These 30 T cell receptor beta chains share one sample of origin, sequenced in a study of shared clonotypes between healthy human individuals. The data were produced by immunoSEQ multiplex PCR, yet TCRdb's version contains in-frame clones alone and is incomplete. Of hundreds of thousands of clones listed, over 70% were seen once; the top ten hold under 11%. Sequenced input: memory CD4+ T cells sorted from blood. Subset indicated: CD45RA-negative fraction. The receptors here all came from a man aged 30 to 45 in good health.

The J gene is TRBJ2-5, the V gene TRBV5-1; TRBD2 is a possible D gene (5 bases). V dropped 0 bases and J dropped 7 bases, with 13 bases sitting between them. Per the germline V gene, CDR1 is SGHRS and CDR2 is YFSETQ. This CDR3 comprises 14 residues. In nucleotides, the CDR3 is TGCGCCAGCAGCTTGGAGTTCCTTCTAGCGACCCAGTACTTC. It specifies CASSLEFLLATQYF. The full variable domain, rest sourced from reference TRBV5-1 and TRBJ2-5, is KAGVTQTPRYLIKTRGQQVTLSCSPISGHRSVSWYQQTPGQGLQFLFEYFSETQRNKGNFPGRFSGRQFSNSRSEMNVSTLELGDSALYLCASSLEFLLATQYFGPGTRLLVL.

The rearrangement links TRBV2 to TRBJ2-5; D is unclear. Germline lookup yields CDR1 SNHLY and CDR2 FYNNEI. The V end lost 1 base, the J end lost 5 bases, and 5 bases lay between the germline ends. The CDR3 covers 12 residues. The CDR3 spells CASSEERETQYF. The CDR3 nucleotides read TGTGCCAGCAGTGAAGAGCGCGAGACCCAGTACTTC.

The rearrangement links TRBV18 to TRBJ2-7, with 7 bases aligning to TRBD1. CDR1 KGHSH and CDR2 LQKENI come from the germline V gene. The CDR3 length is 14 residues. J was trimmed by 4 bases and V by 4 bases; bases with no gene match: 7. This chain's CDR3 is CASSHTGVGYEQYF. The CDR3 region has the DNA TGTGCCAGCTCACACACAGGGGTTGGGTACGAGCAGTACTTC.

The V and J genes are TRBV29-1 and TRBJ2-3, with TRBD1 identical over 8 bases. CDR3 size: 14 residues. J was trimmed by 1 base and V by 7 bases; bases with no gene match: 7. Germline V gene sequence: CDR1 SQVTM, CDR2 ANQGSEA. This chain's CDR3 is CSAMGQVRTDTQYF. CDR3 in DNA: TGCAGCGCCATGGGACAGGTGCGCACAGATACGCAGTATTTT.

In the case of this clone: Within the sample, other DNA sequences also encode this same CDR3. The CDR3 is CASSLGPTSGRGTDTQYF. CDR3 in DNA: TGTGCCAGCAGCTTAGGCCCCACTAGCGGGAGAGGCACAGATACGCAGTATTTT. The gene calls are TRBV7-3 and TRBJ2-3, with 11 bases matching TRBD2. The CDR3 extends over 18 amino acids. V lost 2 bases to trimming and J lost 1 base; unmatched junction nucleotides: 8. From germline, CDR1 is SGHTA and CDR2 FQGTGA.

V and J are TRBV30 and TRBJ1-5; a possible D gene is TRBD1 (6 bases). CDR3 length equals 15 residues. Germline V gives CDR1 GTSNPN, CDR2 SVGIG (reference sequence). V was clipped by 3 bases and J by 4 bases, with 16 bases between them. In nucleotides, the CDR3 is TGTGCCTGGAGCATCACAGGGAGGGGGAATCAGCCCCAGCATTTT. It encodes CAWSITGRGNQPQHF.

Of note for this clone: Other DNA sequences of this sample code for an identical CDR3. DNA of the CDR3: TGTGCCAGCAGCTTGGGACTAGCGGGAGACGCAGATACGCAGTATTTT. Its translation: CASSLGLAGDADTQYF. The rearrangement joins TRBV5-8 to TRBJ2-3; 12 bases map to TRBD2. Per germline, CDR1 SGHTS and CDR2 YDEGEE. Unmatched junction bases numbered 3, after V lost 0 bases and J lost 4 bases. The CDR3 has 16 amino acids.

This clone was picked up a small number of times. The chain uses TRBV21-1 and TRBJ2-1; the table's TRBD2 call for D was not verified on the DNA. TRBV21-1 is assigned pseudogene status. This CDR3 has 15 residues. Here the CDR3 DNA reads TGTGCCAGCAGTATAACTAGCGGGAGTGGCAATGAGCAGTTCTTC. Its translation: CASSITSGSGNEQFF.

This clone has only a few counts. V is TRBV29-1 and J is TRBJ2-4; 11 bases map to TRBD2. The V segment lost 4 bases and the J segment 6 bases; nucleotides outside the gene matches: 5. Looked up from germline, CDR1 is SQVTM and CDR2 is ANQGSEA. The CDR3 has 14 amino acids. This CDR3 reads CSVGVAGGVNIQYF. CDR3 nucleotides: TGCAGCGTTGGAGTAGCGGGAGGGGTAAACATTCAGTACTTC.

The chain has TRBV6-5 and TRBJ2-5; a possible D gene is TRBD2 (5 bases). V was shortened by 5 bases and J by 4 bases, with 14 bases between the two germline ends. Germline lookup yields CDR1 MNHEY and CDR2 SVGAGI. The CDR3 runs to 14 residues. This CDR3 reads CASSARGIRETQYF. For the CDR3, the DNA is TGTGCCAGCAGTGCCCGGGGAATTCGAGAGACCCAGTACTTC.

J is TRBJ1-5 and V is TRBV25-1; no reliable D call. V lost 0 bases to trimming and J lost 2 bases, with 11 bases between them. The CDR3 consists of 16 residues. Germline CDR1 and CDR2: MGHDK and SYGVNS. CDR3 in amino acids: CASSEYGIAGNQPQHF. CDR3 nucleotide sequence: TGTGCCAGCAGTGAATACGGGATTGCTGGCAATCAGCCCCAGCATTTT.

V and J are TRBV7-8 and TRBJ2-2; D ambiguous. Trimming shortened V by 3 bases and J by 6 bases, and 11 bases separated the two germline ends. The CDR3 totals 14 residues. Germline V gives CDR1 SGHVS, CDR2 FQNEAQ. The DNA for the CDR3 is TGTGCCAGCAGCTTGATTATTCGGGCCGGGGAGCTGTTTTTT. It translates to CASSLIIRAGELFF.

V is TRBV18 and J is TRBJ2-7, with TRBD1 matching 12 bases. This CDR3 has 16 amino acids. CDR1 is KGHSH and CDR2 is LQKENI in the germline V gene. V lost 4 bases, J lost 1 base, and 5 bases stayed unmatched. DNA of the CDR3: TGTGCCAGCTCACACGGGACAGGGGGCGCTTCCTACGAGCAGTACTTC. This encodes CASSHGTGGASYEQYF.

J is TRBJ2-5 and V is TRBV5-1, with D perhaps being TRBD1 or TRBD2 (5 bases each). CDR1 is SGHRS, CDR2 YFSETQ, per germline. Trimming pared 4 bases from V and 6 bases from J, leaving 16 bases between. This CDR3 contains 14 residues. This CDR3 reads CASSLGDLLKTQYF. CDR3 DNA sequence: TGCGCCAGCAGCCTCGGGGACCTACTGAAGACCCAGTACTTC.

The chain couples TRBV30 to TRBJ1-3, with TRBD1 as a possible D gene (6 bases). CDR3 size: 14 residues. Trimming shortened V by 1 base and J by 4 bases, and 11 bases separated the two germline ends. The V gene's germline CDR1 is GTSNPN and CDR2 SVGIG (reference sequence). The CDR3 spells CAWSEGGGGNTIYF. DNA for the CDR3: TGTGCCTGGAGTGAAGGGGGTGGCGGAAACACCATATATTTT.

This chain uses TRBV5-6 with TRBJ1-6, with D perhaps TRBD1 (6 bases). The CDR3 consists of 14 residues. Germline V gene sequence: CDR1 SGHDT, CDR2 YYEEEE. Trimming removed 2 bases from V and 10 bases from J, with 13 bases in between. As DNA, the CDR3 is TGTGCCAGCAGCTTTCAGACAGGAAAATCACCCCTCCACTTT. Its protein product is CASSFQTGKSPLHF. Variable domain in full (rest from reference TRBV5-6 and TRBJ1-6): DAGVTQSPTHLIKTRGQQVTLRCSPKSGHDTVSWYQQALGQGPQFIFQYYEEEERQRGNFPDRFSGHQFPNYSSELNVNALLLGDSALYLCASSFQTGKSPLHFGNGTRLTVT.

The chain links TRBV29-1 to TRBJ1-2, with 8 nucleotides matching TRBD1. V shed 5 bases, J shed 8 bases, and the junction held 28 bases outside the gene matches. Germline values: CDR1 SQVTM, CDR2 ANQGSEA. This CDR3 has 19 residues. The CDR3 reads CSVPKSPTGARQTRGGYTF. Written as DNA, the CDR3 is TGCAGCGTTCCCAAATCCCCGACAGGGGCCCGCCAAACCCGAGGCGGCTACACCTTC.

The chain carries TRBV7-2 and TRBJ1-5; no definite D call. The CDR3 is 15 residues long. V lost 4 bases and J lost 9, with 19 bases in between. Germline lookup yields CDR1 SGHTA and CDR2 FQGNSA. The CDR3 region has the DNA TGTGCCAGCAGCTACTCGGCGGATGCCGGCTTGCCCCAGCATTTT. As protein: CASSYSADAGLPQHF.

This clone was observed a handful of times. V usage is TRBV5-1 and J usage is TRBJ2-1; TRBD2 is a possible D gene (5 bases). Germline CDR1 is SGHRS and CDR2 is YFSETQ. The CDR3 is 16 residues long. Between the trimmed V and J ends, which lost 3 bases and 0 bases, there was a span of 13 bases. The CDR3 nucleotides read TGCGCCAGCAGCTCCCCCCGGGGATTCTCCTACAATGAGCAGTTCTTC. This codes for CASSSPRGFSYNEQFF.

This clone showed up many times. This rearrangement joins TRBV6-5 to TRBJ2-5, with 8 bases identical to TRBD1. The V segment lost 4 bases and the J segment 3 bases; nucleotides outside the gene matches: 4. CDR1 and CDR2 (germline): MNHEY, SVGAGI. This CDR3 spans 14 amino acids. Here the CDR3 reads CASSFATGEETQYF. The CDR3 DNA is TGTGCCAGCAGTTTCGCGACAGGGGAAGAGACCCAGTACTTC.

This chain connects TRBV2 to TRBJ2-3; 9 bases agree with TRBD1. This CDR3 has 14 residues. Germline V gene lookup returns CDR1 SNHLY and CDR2 FYNNEI. Unmatched junction bases numbered 6, after V lost 6 bases and J lost 5 bases. The CDR3 here is CASRRDRVGDTQYF. The DNA of the CDR3 is TGTGCCAGCAGAAGGGACAGGGTAGGAGATACGCAGTATTTT.

Only one count was recorded for this clone. V is TRBV2 and J is TRBJ1-4; D gene unclear. This CDR3 comprises 13 residues. Germline-derived CDR1 and CDR2 are SNHLY and FYNNEI. V was cut by 9 bases and J by 8 bases, with 16 bases left in between. CDR3 residues: CASRTDLKEKLFF. CDR3 bases: TGTGCCAGTAGGACTGACCTTAAGGAAAAACTGTTTTTT.

The chain links TRBV7-6 to TRBJ2-7, with D tentatively TRBD1 (6 bases). The CDR3 covers 13 residues. Between the trimmed V and J ends, which lost 1 base and 6 bases, there was a span of 10 bases. Germline V gene data show CDR1 as SGHVS and CDR2 as FNYEAQ. CDR3 sequence reads: CASSLGSRGEQYF. The DNA for the CDR3 is TGTGCCAGCAGCTTAGGGTCCAGGGGCGAGCAGTACTTC.

This chain joins TRBV6-1 and TRBJ1-2, with 7 bases fitting TRBD1. The CDR3 is made up of 15 amino acids. The V gene's germline CDR1 is MNHNS and CDR2 SASEGT. The junction had 11 bases not matched to a gene; V was cut back by 8 bases and J by 2 bases. The CDR3 spells CASGLKGQTNYGYTF. DNA of the CDR3: TGTGCCAGCGGACTAAAGGGACAGACAAACTATGGCTACACCTTC.

As for this clone: A single base separates this from a much larger clone, so it may be a read error. Other DNA variants within this sample encode the same CDR3. V usage is TRBV7-9 and J usage is TRBJ2-7; D may be TRBD1 or TRBD2 (5 bases each). Germline V CDR1 and CDR2: SEHNR, FQNEAQ (reference sequence). V was trimmed by 1 base and J by 3 bases, leaving 7 bases between them. The CDR3 loop spans 13 amino acids. This CDR3 is CASSLGDGYEQYF. CDR3 DNA sequence: TGTGCCAGCAGCTTAGGGGACGGCTACGAGCAGTACTTC.

Concerning this clone itself: The sample holds other DNA sequences that translate to the same CDR3. The rearrangement joins TRBV5-1 to TRBJ1-2; D call uncertain. Germline V gene data show CDR1 as SGHRS and CDR2 as YFSETQ. This CDR3 region has 13 residues. V lost 0 bases to trimming and J lost 4 bases, with 7 bases between them. The CDR3 sequence: CASSLGQSYGYTF. CDR3 nucleotides: TGCGCCAGCAGCTTGGGTCAGAGCTATGGCTACACCTTC.

This clone showed up just once. The chain links TRBV5-4 to TRBJ2-3, with D tentatively TRBD2 (6 bases). The germline V gene has CDR1 SGHNT and CDR2 YYREEE (reference sequence). The V end lost 4 bases, the J end lost 5 bases, and 17 bases lay between the germline ends. This CDR3 is built from 15 residues. The DNA of the CDR3 is TGTGCCAGCAGCCTCGGGACTCAAAGACGAGATACGCAGTATTTT. This codes for CASSLGTQRRDTQYF.

The chain uses TRBV6-1 and TRBJ1-2, with D tentatively TRBD1 (6 bases). The CDR3 totals 12 residues. V lost 2 bases to trimming and J lost 13 bases, with 14 bases between them. Germline loops: CDR1 MNHNS, CDR2 SASEGT. CDR3 in amino acids: CASSERDTPFTF. Here the CDR3 DNA reads TGTGCCAGCAGTGAAAGGGACACACCTTTCACCTTC.

The rearrangement joins TRBV19 to TRBJ2-1; TRBD1 is a possible D gene (7 bases). V dropped 4 bases and J dropped 4 bases, with 11 bases sitting between them. The CDR3 contains 14 residues. Germline loops: CDR1 LNHDA, CDR2 SQIVND (reference sequence). For the CDR3, the DNA is TGTGCCAGTAGTACGCAGGGGGGTTACAATGAGCAGTTCTTC. Its translation: CASSTQGGYNEQFF. Full variable domain (missing parts from reference TRBV19 and TRBJ2-1): DGGITQSPKYLFRKEGQNVTLSCEQNLNHDAMYWYRQDPGQGLRLIYYSQIVNDFQKGDIAEGYSVSREKKESFPLTVTSAQKNPTAFYLCASSTQGGYNEQFFGPGTRLTVL.

This clone is a singleton in its sample. The CDR3 region has the DNA TGCGCCAGCAGCTTTAGAGGGTCCCGTGGGACAGATACGCAGTATTTT. Encoded protein: CASSFRGSRGTDTQYF. The chain is built from TRBV5-1 and TRBJ2-3; tentatively, D is TRBD2 (5 bases). V gave up 2 bases and J gave up 3 bases, with 16 bases separating them. Germline CDR1 is SGHRS and CDR2 is YFSETQ. This CDR3 contains 16 residues.